This T cell receptor (beta chain) was identified in a study of cytomegalovirus exposure and HLA in healthy donors (dated 2017 in TCRdb). For context, the study as a whole: An earlier analysis of roughly 500 of the donors reported 250 to 300 Gb of sequence data and 95 million to 130 million unique TCR beta sequences obtained from roughly 180 million T cells. About five DR-DQ haplotypes were treated as single units for association and clustering because of strong linkage in the cohort. An earlier analysis of some 600 of the donors applied high-throughput TCR beta sequencing to assess whether each TCR beta V gene segment acted as functional or pseudogenic. Rather than using new phenotypic data, the later analysis identified candidate immune exposures from TCR beta sequences and from how often those sequences occurred across donors. A later genetic analysis took genome-wide SNP genotypes for about three fifths of the roughly 700 donors and used that subset as a discovery cohort. Donor age, sex, ethnicity and CMV serostatus were collected together with the repertoire data. The study was designed to test whether signatures of past pathogen exposure could be identified by cataloging public T cell receptors. Among 350 to 400 genotyped donors of the cohort, an average of about 240,000 unique TCR beta nucleotide sequences were sequenced per donor, about a sixth of them non-productive. Among the roughly 400 genotyped donors, under 90% belonged to the genetic ancestry cluster associated with self-reported Caucasian donors. The T cell repertoires of 666 subjects were profiled by immunosequencing and related to cytomegalovirus serostatus. HLA typing included class I and class II loci at four-digit resolution. A later analysis re-examined previously published TCR beta repertoires from several hundred donors and added high-resolution HLA genotyping to investigate patterns of TCR occurrence. Around 320 gigabases of sequencing data and 78 million or so unique TCR sequences were included in an early release covering about 700 HLA-typed donors. In addition to the first cohort of 650 to 800 subjects, a separate validation cohort of around 110 different subjects was used. Typing coverage varied by locus: roughly 620-640 donors for A, B, C, DRB1 and DQB1; approximately 560 for DQA1; around 610 for DPA1; around 450 for DPB1. High-throughput TCR immunosequencing, statistical association of individual TCRs with disease status, and machine learning were combined to predict cytomegalovirus infection status. Every repertoire in the discovery cohort had been generated on one and the same sequencing platform. What the study reported, not specific to this receptor: The classifier was reported to diagnose cytomegalovirus status with high specificity and sensitivity in both the original cohort and the validation cohort. In an earlier analysis of approximately 590 of the donors, most TCR beta V segments appeared in productive rearrangements about 87% or about 30% of the time, broadly matching IMGT annotations. Three of the identified cytomegalovirus-associated TCR beta chains were confirmed in vitro to be specific for cytomegalovirus antigens. Some IMGT-functional V segments, including TRBV6-2 and TRBV6-3, could not be distinguished by the 87-base-pair reads and were therefore excluded. Because some donors lacked HLA typing at each locus, the association tests relied only on the typed subset. Most TCR sequences were seen in very few donors, while some public TCRs were found in many individuals. A later genetic analysis associated a missense DCLRE1C variant with V-gene and J-gene trimming of TCR beta chains, and an independent cohort replicated the association. In a later analysis, most CMV-associated TCR beta chains were found to appear HLA-restricted, with HLA associations seemingly driven largely by CMV exposure. A later analysis found that HLA-associated TCR beta chains were more clonally expanded and had lower generation probabilities than equally common non-associated chains. The presence/absence analyses assumed that sequencing depth was roughly uniform across donors, and that assumption may not be true. The earlier analysis of almost 600 of the donors excluded approximately 15 rarely observed V segments, including chromosome 9 orphons, because counts were too low. A later analysis found that TCR association rates varied across HLA loci, with DRB1 alleles showing the most associated TCRs and HLA-C alleles the fewest. The authors suggested that the approach could potentially be extended to other disease states and immunological phenotypes. The only immune exposure information available for the cohort was CMV serostatus. A further reported finding was that TCR beta sequences accurately predicted the HLA-A and HLA-B alleles for most subjects in the first cohort. A total of 150 to 200 TCR beta chains were listed by the study as associated with cytomegalovirus. A later genetic analysis reported fewer N-insertions in productive TCRs among donors in an Asian-associated ancestry cluster than the roughly 620-donor mean. Several of the top co-occurrence clusters appeared to be linked to parvovirus B19, influenza, CMV and Epstein-Barr virus, according to a later analysis. Strong co-occurrence of HLA alleles, especially DR and DQ, made assigning TCR associations to individual alleles difficult. In a later analysis, about 16,000 TCR beta sequences were associated with specific HLA alleles at a false discovery rate of 0.05. Correlated functional status among segregating V segments might reflect linkage disequilibrium, but an unknown experimental factor could not be ruled out. A group of highly shared sequence variants was considered likely to be a technical artifact of the sequencing pipeline. The cohort was sequenced for TCR beta chains only, and without alpha or paired-chain data the features that could be detected were limited.

The cohort was made up of 500 to 850 healthy bone marrow donors. At the time of sampling, all cohort members were nominally healthy, though unrecorded immune exposures were likely present. The donor was CMV seronegative and belonged to the group of over 300 seronegative cohort members. A peripheral blood sample was collected from each donor, and TCR beta sequencing was performed on peripheral blood mononuclear cells. Genomic DNA extraction from the blood cell samples was performed with the Qiagen DNeasy Blood Extraction Kit. The CDR3 runs 18 residues from the cysteine to the phenylalanine. Only the CDR3 part of the read is kept: 54 bases, read in frame from the first base. The germline V gene gives CDR1 as MRHNA and CDR2 as SNTAGT. From V the trimming removes 3 bases and from J it removes 2 bases, while the gene matches leave 7 bases of the junction unaccounted for. The method behind the library was the immunoSEQ multiplex PCR assay. The multiplex PCR relied on a mix of 60 forward primers for TCR Vbeta segments and 13 reverse primers for TCR Jbeta segments. The CDR3 region of rearranged TCR beta genes was amplified from genomic DNA with a multiplex PCR assay. The Illumina HiSeq System was used to sequence the amplified TCR beta libraries as 87-base-pair reads. In the authors' own workflow: Across the 600 to 700 repertoires, a later analysis counted tens of millions of unique TCR beta chains, approximately 12 million of which were shared by at least two donors. Raw reads were error-corrected and collapsed into unique sequences by a nearest-neighbor algorithm in which closely related sequences were merged to remove PCR and sequencing errors. CDR3 sequences were aligned to IMGT reference sequences to assign V, D and J gene segments. For a sequence to be retained, a match of at least six nucleotides was required to both a V gene segment and a J gene segment. A rearrangement was called productive if the CDR3 had no stop codons and remained in frame with V and J, and every other rearrangement was called non-productive. CDR3 was defined by IMGT convention, running from the second conserved V-encoded cysteine to the conserved J-encoded phenylalanine. The earlier analysis of some 550 of the donors excluded any sequence lacking an unambiguous match to a single V gene segment. In an earlier analysis of approximately 610 of the donors, V segments were called functional above 56.7% productive rearrangements and were called segregating when the between-donor standard deviation exceeded 5%. A statistical classification framework was built to diagnose cytomegalovirus status from the catalog of TCR beta chain sequences. A later analysis assigned V and J genes by comparing TCR nucleotide sequences with IMGT/GENE-DB human TR gene sequences. Using the TCRdist pipeline, a later analysis assigned CDR3 sequences along with most-parsimonious VDJ recombination scenarios. In a later analysis, each TCR beta chain was defined by its CDR3 amino acid sequence together with its V-gene family, and reads lacking a unique V-gene family were excluded. In a later analysis, 500 to 700 highly shared, low-generation-probability nucleotide sequences were removed to address suspected cross-contamination and a sequencing artifact. In a later analysis, a clonal expansion index was calculated for each public chain from normalized within-repertoire ranks of inferred template counts. A later analysis computed generation probabilities with a VDJ recombination model fitted to out-of-frame rearrangements, and checked the results against IGoR. Hypergeometric tests were used in a later analysis to score TCR-TCR, TCR-HLA and TCR-CMV co-occurrence, with a repertoire-size bias correction applied to the TCR pairs. To estimate false discovery rates, a later analysis permuted the HLA or CMV assignments 20 times. A later analysis grouped co-occurring TCRs with DBSCAN, adding TCRdist sequence similarity when clustering within HLA-allele-positive subsets. Repertoires with fewer than 30,000 or more than 120,000 public chains, plus five repertoires with anomalous nucleotide sharing, were excluded from co-occurrence clustering. What TCRdb holds here is the immuneACCESS table cut down to in-frame rearrangements. Part of the clones is not present; checked against another copy, under half of the missing clones reflect an unresolved V gene, and the others are unexplained. The DNA was the basis for D and trimming; V, J and clone size are from that table. Across this sample there are under 200,000 clones, with 77% seen only once. The top ten hold 3.1% of the sample.

On this clone: The specificity of this receptor is unknown. No base qualities exist here, and no much larger clone lies one base off it.

The sequence derives from a female donor in good health and CMV-seronegative. The V gene is TRBV6-4 and the J gene is TRBJ2-6, and 10 junction bases match TRBD1. The source material was PBMCs. CDR3 reads: CASSEFPGQGPGANVLTF. The nucleotide sequence reads TGTGCCAGCAGTGAGTTTCCGGGACAGGGGCCTGGGGCCAACGTCCTGACTTTC.